This TCR beta chain appears in the sequencing data of a study of Graves' ophthalmopathy and Graves' hyperthyroidism (dated by TCRdb to 2017 to 2018). Looking at the study overall: Stable hyperthyroidism was defined as no progression to ophthalmopathy within 18 months of follow-up. TCR beta repertoire signatures were used to distinguish Graves' ophthalmopathy from Graves' hyperthyroidism and to predict progression to ophthalmopathy. In total, approximately 140 blood samples were TCR-sequenced: 40 to 45 ophthalmopathy, some 75 hyperthyroidism and some 17 hyperthyroidism-to-ophthalmopathy patients. To explore V-J signatures that distinguish ophthalmopathy from hyperthyroidism, a discovery set of about a hundred patients was enrolled, made up of approximately 45 with ophthalmopathy and fewer than 60 with stable hyperthyroidism. An independent validation cohort comprised 18 hyperthyroidism patients and 15 to 17 patients who later progressed from hyperthyroidism to ophthalmopathy. In more than five hyperthyroidism patients, the T-cell repertoires found in thyroid tissue were compared with those found in blood. Following sample collection, hyperthyroidism patients were given methimazole at a starting dose of 30 mg daily, and ophthalmopathy patients were given high-dose intravenous methylprednisolone.

This clonotype has a count of ten or more. There is no known antigen for this receptor. Per-nucleotide qualities are absent, and no much larger clonotype sits a single base away. For repertoire sequencing, TCR beta CDR3 regions were amplified from RNA transcripts. HTBI primers and the Qiagen OneStep RT-PCR kit were used in a first-round RT-PCR, which was followed by a second-round multiplex PCR, size selection and purification. Sequencing of the libraries was carried out on an Illumina HiSeq2000 in paired-end mode with 100 bp reads. The study's processing was this. SOAPnuke was used for read processing, and reads with adapters, uncalled bases, a mean Phred below 15, or no exact constant-primer or identifier match were discarded. COPE v1.2.5 was used to merge the high-quality paired reads. Clonotypes were defined as unique nucleotide sequences and were aligned to IMGT TRB V, D and J references using MiTCR v1.1. Only V-J combinations with frequency above 0.0001 were analysed, covering 99.2% of repertoires. A TCR clonal expansion and chaos score per V-J combination was defined as the ratio of F50 clonal expansion to chaos observed in the TCRdist matrix. Features were reduced by Welch's t-statistics and random forest to approximately 13 V-J combinations, which fed a naive Bayes classifier. The Morisita-Horn index was used to measure how similar the thyroid and blood repertoires were. Clones were called with MiXCR by TCRdb after fastp trimmed the public reads at Q25, and only in-frame beta chains were retained. Every CDR3 protein is listed once, alongside the most common genes and DNA of its rows. The V and J calls and clone size come from TCRdb's table, not from the authors' own analysis. Within this sample are about 600,000 distinct CDR3 sequences, with about 35% of them counted one time only. The ten largest clones take up over 3.5% of the sample.

Hyperthyroidism patients were newly diagnosed, with disease duration under 2 months, and aged 18 to 65 years. Patients were excluded if they had other autoimmune diseases, uncontrolled infections, pregnancy or lactation. Diagnosis was based on clinical symptoms, serum thyroxine, TRAb, thyroid ultrasound and orbital computed tomography. Trizol reagent was used to extract the total RNA, and its quality was then checked on an Agilent 2100 Bioanalyzer. In the germline V gene, CDR1 corresponds to SQVTM and CDR2 to ANQGSEA. The trim is 8 bases for V and 9 bases for J, with a gap of 22 bases between the germline ends. The CDR3 sequence holds 14 residues, the cysteine and phenylalanine included. The retained sequence is limited to the CDR3, 42 bases, with the frame set at the first base. What the study reported, not specific to this receptor: In validation, the model predicted ophthalmopathy progression with nearly 71% sensitivity and roughly 78% specificity; 12 predicted patients were CT-confirmed with GO in a median of about 7.1 months. Most expanded thyroid clonotypes with frequency above 0.001 were also detected in blood, suggesting blood repertoires may reflect the thyroid immune response. Sample size was not predetermined statistically, and investigators were not blinded to group allocation. In cross-validation, the 13-signature model distinguished ophthalmopathy from stable hyperthyroidism with approximately 90% sensitivity and approximately 81% specificity, and in the test set the corresponding values were about 80% and 75%.

The chain employs TRBV29-1 and TRBJ2-2; the D segment could be TRBD2, given 6 matching bases. The sequenced material came from peripheral blood or thyroid tissue (not recorded which). The receptor's source is an adult man with Graves' hyperthyroidism. The CDR3 protein is CSTTGSPPGRELFF. In nucleotide form, the sequence is TGCAGCACGACCGGGAGCCCCCCGGGGCGGGAGCTGTTTTTT.